Below are 29 T cell receptor beta chains sequenced from a single sample in a study of T-cell reconstitution after alpha-beta-depleted transplantation in children. The TCRbeta library incorporated unique molecular identifiers. TCRdb reanalysed the PCR reads using MiXCR and keeps one entry per CDR3 protein. The sample lists under 450,000 distinct CDR3 sequences, 10% to 15% occurring once. The source was PBMCs, collected from the stem cell graft. Receptors were obtained from a human donor who donated a stem cell graft to a child with Fanconi anemia.

In its sample, this clonotype was seen many times. This chain uses TRBV20-1 with TRBJ2-3, with TRBD2 matching over 7 bases. The CDR3 runs 14 residues. The V gene end was trimmed by 5 bases and the J gene end by 2 bases; junction bases not matched to a gene: 7. Germline V CDR1 and CDR2: DFQATT, SNEGSKA (reference sequence). The CDR3 spells CSAPPGGNTDTQYF. The CDR3 coding sequence is TGCAGTGCTCCACCCGGGGGGAACACAGATACGCAGTATTTT.

The chain recombines TRBV18 with TRBJ2-1; D remains unclear. Germline V gene lookup returns CDR1 KGHSH and CDR2 LQKENI. There are 16 residues in the CDR3. The V end was cut by 3 bases, the J end by 0 bases, with 12 bases between. The CDR3 here is CASSPSDRSSYNEQFF. The DNA for the CDR3 is TGTGCCAGCTCACCTTCGGACCGGAGCTCCTACAATGAGCAGTTCTTC.

This clonotype was found a few times. V is TRBV6-5 and J is TRBJ1-1; TRBD1 matches 8 bases. The CDR3 totals 14 residues. J gave up 3 bases and V 4 bases, and 4 bases lay outside the gene matches. Germline CDR1 and CDR2: MNHEY and SVGAGI. The CDR3 region is CASSLTGVHTEAFF. DNA for the CDR3: TGTGCCAGCAGTTTGACAGGGGTTCACACTGAAGCTTTCTTT.

Ten or more counts support this clonotype. The chain couples TRBV7-9 to TRBJ1-1; the D is unclear. The V end lost 5 bases, the J end lost 5 bases, and 18 bases lay between the germline ends. Germline-derived CDR1 and CDR2 are SEHNR and FQNEAQ (reference sequence). The CDR3 sequence is 15 residues long. CDR3: CASSLAGGGGTEAFF. CDR3 coding DNA: TGTGCCAGCAGCCTCGCGGGTGGAGGAGGAACTGAAGCTTTCTTT.

The chain employs TRBV19 and TRBJ1-2; perhaps TRBD1 as D (5 bases). V lost 3 bases and J lost 4, with 15 bases in between. In germline, CDR1 is LNHDA, CDR2 SQIVND (reference sequence). The CDR3 length is 15 residues. CDR3 protein: CASSIVSPGRYGYTF. The DNA of the CDR3 is TGTGCCAGTAGTATTGTTTCTCCAGGGCGCTATGGCTACACCTTC.

This clonotype was counted many times. The V gene is TRBV7-2, the J gene TRBJ2-2, with 9 bases identical to TRBD1. The germline CDR1 and CDR2 sequences are SGHTA and FQGNSA. The length of the CDR3 is 16 residues. Germline trimming cut 1 base from V and 6 bases from J; bases unmatched to any gene: 6. The CDR3 protein is CASSLVGTGKAGELFF. CDR3 DNA: TGTGCCAGCAGCTTAGTTGGGACAGGGAAGGCCGGGGAGCTGTTTTTT.

At least ten counts were recorded for this clonotype. The chain employs TRBV7-9 and TRBJ2-3; D is ambiguous. CDR1 is SEHNR and CDR2 is FQNEAQ in the germline V gene (reference sequence). Trimming removed 2 bases at V and 1 base at J, with 7 bases between. The CDR3 runs to 14 residues. CDR3 sequence: CASSLNFRTDTQYF. The CDR3, as DNA: TGTGCCAGCAGCTTAAACTTCCGCACAGATACGCAGTATTTT. The variable domain in full, with the rest retrieved from reference TRBV7-9 and TRBJ2-3, is DTGVSQNPRHKITKRGQNVTFRCDPISEHNRLYWYRQTLGQGPEFLTYFQNEAQLEKSRLLSDRFSAERPKGSFSTLEIQRTEQGDSAMYLCASSLNFRTDTQYFGPGTRLTVL.

This clonotype appeared once. This chain connects TRBV24-1 to TRBJ2-3, with D possibly matching TRBD2 (6 bases). CDR3 length equals 16 residues. Trimming left V 3 bases short and J 2 bases short, with 14 bases between. CDR1 KGHDR and CDR2 SFDVKD come from the germline V gene. The DNA of the CDR3 is TGTGCCACCAGTGATCCCCGCGGGGCGACCACAGATACGCAGTATTTT. Amino acid sequence: CATSDPRGATTDTQYF.

This sequence joins TRBV5-1 and TRBJ2-5; no clear D. CDR1 is SGHRS, CDR2 YFSETQ, per germline. The CDR3 contains 12 residues. Between the trimmed V and J ends, which lost 2 bases and 5 bases, there was a span of 7 bases. Written as DNA, the CDR3 is TGCGCCAGCAGCTTATTGGACGAGACCCAGTACTTC. Translated: CASSLLDETQYF.

This clonotype was counted many times. The V call is TRBV5-5, the J call TRBJ2-2; D uncertain. V gave up 0 bases and J gave up 7 bases, with 7 bases separating them. This CDR3 is 13 amino acids long. Germline values: CDR1 SGHKS, CDR2 YYEKEE (reference sequence). The CDR3: CASSLGPGGELFF. The CDR3 DNA is TGTGCCAGCAGCTTGGGTCCGGGCGGGGAGCTGTTTTTT.

Ten or more counts support this clonotype. This chain uses TRBV5-4 with TRBJ1-2, with 10 bases that match TRBD1. Germline CDR1 SGHNT, CDR2 YYREEE (reference sequence). Trimming at V came to 3 bases and at J to 6 bases, leaving 5 bases not matched to a gene. The CDR3 has 14 amino acids. The CDR3 loop is CASSSAGTGDGYTF. The CDR3 nucleotides are TGTGCCAGCAGCTCAGCCGGGACAGGGGATGGCTACACCTTC.

The V call is TRBV12-3 or TRBV12-4, the J call TRBJ2-2, with 7 bases matching TRBD1. The CDR3 covers 15 residues. V lost 5 bases to trimming and J lost 5 bases; unmatched junction nucleotides: 8. DNA of the CDR3: TGTGCCAGCAGTCCAATACAGGGGTCAACCGGGGAGCTGTTTTTT. Translating it yields CASSPIQGSTGELFF.

The rearrangement links TRBV4-3 to TRBJ2-3; no firm D call. Germline V gene lookup returns CDR1 LGHNA and CDR2 YSLEER. V was cut by 0 bases and J by 6 bases, with 13 bases left in between. The CDR3 loop spans 15 amino acids. CDR3 in DNA: TGCGCCAGCAGCCAAGAGATATACCGTGGGGATACGCAGTATTTT. Its protein product is CASSQEIYRGDTQYF.

This clonotype was recorded at least ten times. The chain combines TRBV29-1 with TRBJ2-5; D is ambiguous. Germline-derived CDR1 and CDR2 are SQVTM and ANQGSEA. This CDR3 spans 14 amino acids. V gave up 6 bases and J gave up 7 bases, with 21 bases separating them. Written as DNA, the CDR3 is TGCAGCGTGACGACTCGGTTTAGTAGAGTGACCCAGTACTTC. Encoded protein: CSVTTRFSRVTQYF.

This clonotype has at least ten counts. The J gene is TRBJ2-1, the V gene TRBV9; D unclear. This CDR3 has 15 residues. Germline V gene data show CDR1 as SGDLS and CDR2 as YYNGEE. The ends were cut back, 3 bases at V and 0 bases at J, with 10 bases in the middle. Written as DNA, the CDR3 is TGTGCCAGCAGCGAGACGTCGGTCTCCTACAATGAGCAGTTCTTC. Residues: CASSETSVSYNEQFF.

The table lists this clonotype with a few counts. The chain joins TRBV3-1 to TRBJ2-2; D gene unclear. Per the germline V gene, CDR1 is LGHDT and CDR2 is YNNKEL (reference sequence). This CDR3 is built from 14 residues. V was clipped by 2 bases and J by 8 bases, with 12 bases between them. CDR3 loop: CASSQPGPGGELFF. Here the CDR3 DNA reads TGTGCCAGCAGCCAACCAGGTCCCGGGGGGGAGCTGTTTTTT.

This clonotype was recorded at least ten times. J is TRBJ2-7 and V is TRBV9, with a possible D match to TRBD2 (5 bases). The germline CDR1 and CDR2 sequences are SGDLS and YYNGEE. Trimming left V 5 bases short and J 4 bases short, with 22 bases between. The CDR3 spans 16 residues. CDR3 amino acids: CASSEGDALAGYEQYF. In DNA, the CDR3 is TGTGCCAGCAGTGAGGGTGATGCATTGGCTGGATACGAGCAGTACTTC.

This clonotype occurred many times. This chain links TRBV18 with TRBJ2-5; D might be TRBD1 (6 bases). CDR3 length: 13 residues. The V and J ends lost 11 bases and 3 bases respectively, with 16 bases between them. Germline V gene lookup returns CDR1 KGHSH and CDR2 LQKENI. CDR3 residues: CAGTGQSEETQYF. DNA of the CDR3: TGTGCCGGTACCGGACAGTCAGAAGAGACCCAGTACTTC.

This clonotype was observed a few times. In DNA, the CDR3 is TGCGCCAGCAGCTTGATCGGGGCAGATACGCAGTATTTT. Its protein product is CASSLIGADTQYF. The chain recombines TRBV5-1 with TRBJ2-3; the D gene is possibly TRBD2 (5 bases). The CDR3 extends over 13 amino acids. Trimming took off 1 base at V and 4 bases at J, with 7 bases between the two ends. Germline V gene lookup returns CDR1 SGHRS and CDR2 YFSETQ.

In this sample, this clonotype turned up many times. The genes are TRBV6-2 or TRBV6-3 and TRBJ2-1; 7 nucleotides line up with TRBD2. This CDR3 spans 14 amino acids. Germline loops: CDR1 MNHEY, CDR2 SVGEGT. Trimming cost V 2 bases and J 4 bases; bases outside gene matches: 2. CDR3 in DNA: TGTGCCAGCAGTTACCTGGGGGGGTACAATGAGCAGTTCTTC. Residues: CASSYLGGYNEQFF.

The chain joins TRBV4-3 to TRBJ1-1; no definite D call. The length of the CDR3 is 13 residues. Germline CDR1 and CDR2: LGHNA and YSLEER. V shed 1 base and J shed 3 bases, with 6 bases lying between them. This CDR3 is CASSQGPYTEAFF. The CDR3 DNA reads TGCGCCAGCAGCCAAGGTCCCTACACTGAAGCTTTCTTT.

In this sample, this clonotype turned up many times. The rearrangement joins TRBV27 to TRBJ2-3; 10 bases are shared with TRBD2. The CDR3 totals 14 residues. In germline, CDR1 is MNHEY, CDR2 SMNVEV (reference sequence). J was trimmed by 6 bases and V by 8 bases; bases with no gene match: 8. DNA of the CDR3: TGTGCCAGCCGACCTAGCGGGGGCTCCGATACGCAGTATTTT. Its translation: CASRPSGGSDTQYF.

This clonotype appeared a few times. The chain carries TRBV29-1 and TRBJ1-1; tentatively, D is TRBD1 (5 bases). V was clipped by 4 bases and J by 8 bases, with 14 bases between them. Per the germline V gene, CDR1 is SQVTM and CDR2 is ANQGSEA. The CDR3 spans 12 residues. The CDR3 nucleotides are TGCAGCGTTGGAGGTATCGGGGCGGAAGCTTTCTTT. Translating it yields CSVGGIGAEAFF.

J is TRBJ2-4 and V is TRBV25-1, with a tentative D call TRBD2 (5 bases). This CDR3 spans 16 amino acids. Trimming removed 0 bases at V and 3 bases at J, with 12 bases between. Germline-derived CDR1 and CDR2 are MGHDK and SYGVNS. Here the CDR3 reads CASSEYRGFDKNIQYF. DNA of the CDR3: TGTGCCAGCAGTGAATATCGGGGTTTTGACAAAAACATTCAGTACTTC.

This clonotype came up a few times. V is TRBV12-3 or TRBV12-4 and J is TRBJ2-5, with 10 bases aligning to TRBD2. Trimming at V came to 6 bases and at J to 5 bases, leaving 3 bases not matched to a gene. The length of the CDR3 is 13 residues. CDR3 DNA: TGTGCCAGCAGCTCAGCGGGGGGGGAGACCCAGTACTTC. Protein product: CASSSAGGETQYF.

J is TRBJ1-4 and V is TRBV29-1; D remains ambiguous. Germline assignment: CDR1 SQVTM and CDR2 ANQGSEA. CDR3 length: 11 amino acids. V was trimmed by 2 bases and J by 6 bases, leaving 4 bases between them. For the CDR3, the DNA is TGCAGCGTTGAACGGGATGAAAAACTGTTTTTT. It is translated as CSVERDEKLFF.

V and J are TRBV12-3 or TRBV12-4 and TRBJ2-7; possible D gene TRBD1, 6 bases. This CDR3 has 13 amino acids. V lost 6 bases to trimming and J lost 0 bases, with 9 bases between them. In nucleotides, the CDR3 is TGTGCCAGCAGAGGACAGTCCTCCTACGAGCAGTACTTC. Translation gives CASRGQSSYEQYF.

CDR3 in amino acids: CASSFDLTGELFF. The CDR3 bases are TGTGCCAGCTCCTTCGACCTCACCGGGGAGCTGTTTTTT. This chain connects TRBV18 to TRBJ2-2; D not resolved. In germline, CDR1 is KGHSH, CDR2 LQKENI. This CDR3 comprises 13 residues. V gave up 6 bases and J gave up 4 bases, with 9 bases separating them.

Many counts were recorded for this clonotype. The chain has TRBV30 and TRBJ2-1; 7 bases fit TRBD2. The germline V gene has CDR1 GTSNPN and CDR2 SVGIG (reference sequence). The CDR3 loop spans 14 amino acids. V lost 5 bases and J lost 0; bases outside the gene matches: 4. The CDR3 coding sequence is TGTGCCTGGGGCGGGGGACTCTCCTACAATGAGCAGTTCTTC. Translating it yields CAWGGGLSYNEQFF. The full variable domain, in which reference TRBV30 and TRBJ2-1 provide the parts outside the CDR3, is SQTIHQWPATLVQPVGSPLSLECTVEGTSNPNLYWYRQAAGRGLQLLFYSVGIGQISSEVPQNLSASRPQDRQFILSSKKLLLSDSGFYLCAWGGGLSYNEQFFGPGTRLTVL.